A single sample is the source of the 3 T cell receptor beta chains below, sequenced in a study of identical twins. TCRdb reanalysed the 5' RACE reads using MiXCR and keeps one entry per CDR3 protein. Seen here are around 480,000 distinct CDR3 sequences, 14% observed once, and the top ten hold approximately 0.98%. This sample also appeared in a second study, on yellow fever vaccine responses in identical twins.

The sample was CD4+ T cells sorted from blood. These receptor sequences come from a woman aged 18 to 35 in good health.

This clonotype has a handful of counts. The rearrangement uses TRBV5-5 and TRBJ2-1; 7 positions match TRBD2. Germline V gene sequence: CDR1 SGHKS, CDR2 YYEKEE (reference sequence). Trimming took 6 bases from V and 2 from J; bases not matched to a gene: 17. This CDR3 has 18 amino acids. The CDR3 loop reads CASTLKAGAGETYNEQFF. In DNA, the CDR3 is TGTGCCAGCACCCTCAAGGCTGGGGCGGGAGAAACCTACAATGAGCAGTTCTTC.

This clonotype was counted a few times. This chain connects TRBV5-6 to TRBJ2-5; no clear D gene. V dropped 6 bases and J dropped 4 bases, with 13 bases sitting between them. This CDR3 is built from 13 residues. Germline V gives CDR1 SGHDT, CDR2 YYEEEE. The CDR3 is CASNLKEPETQYF. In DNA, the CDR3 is TGTGCCAGCAACCTCAAGGAGCCAGAGACCCAGTACTTC.

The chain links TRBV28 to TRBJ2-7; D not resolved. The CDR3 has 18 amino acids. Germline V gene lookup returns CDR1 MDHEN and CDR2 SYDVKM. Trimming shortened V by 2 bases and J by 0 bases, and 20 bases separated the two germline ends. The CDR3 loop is CASSLNIRFGVRSYEQYF. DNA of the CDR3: TGTGCCAGCAGTTTAAATATTCGGTTTGGAGTCCGCTCCTACGAGCAGTACTTC.